The 13 T cell receptor beta chains given below trace back to one sample, sequenced in a study of monozygotic twins with inflammatory bowel disease. TCRdb processed the 5' RACE reads again and assigns one entry to each CDR3 protein, with no DNA. The listing contains 350,000 to 550,000 distinct CDR3 sequences. Sequenced material: blood. The receptors stem from a human donor with ulcerative colitis or Crohn's disease, or a healthy co-twin of an affected twin (not recorded which).

This chain connects TRBV20-1 to TRBJ2-7. The V gene's germline CDR1 is DFQATT and CDR2 SNEGSKA (reference sequence). The CDR3 is 14 amino acids. CDR3: CSTPTEYSAYEQYF.

V usage is TRBV29-1 and J usage is TRBJ2-3. This CDR3 contains 16 residues. In germline, CDR1 is SQVTM, CDR2 ANQGSEA. Here the CDR3 reads CSVEKAGVLITDTQYF.

The V call is TRBV18, the J call TRBJ2-5; checking the TCRdb D call of TRBD2 is not possible without DNA. The CDR3 is 15 residues long. Germline V gene data show CDR1 as KGHSH and CDR2 as LQKENI. This CDR3 reads CASFLGRLEEETQYF.

The CDR3 region is CASSLSIHNEQFF. The chain carries TRBV7-2 and TRBJ2-1. CDR3 size: 13 residues. The germline gives CDR1 SGHTA, CDR2 FQGNSA.

The chain joins TRBV9 to TRBJ2-3; the TCRdb call, TRBD1, lacks DNA for checking. The V gene's germline CDR1 is SGDLS and CDR2 YYNGEE. The CDR3 contains 18 residues. CDR3 sequence: CASSVGVRGFWGTDTQYF.

The chain has TRBV5-6 and TRBJ1-2. The CDR3 totals 15 residues. Germline assignment: CDR1 SGHDT and CDR2 YYEEEE. The CDR3 spells CASSFRGAGGYGYTF.

V and J are TRBV4-3 and TRBJ2-3; there is no DNA to check the TCRdb D call of TRBD2. CDR1 is LGHNA, CDR2 YSLEER, per germline. The CDR3 has 19 amino acids. The CDR3 spells CASSQDLSGSSFSTDTQYF.

The chain links TRBV5-1 to TRBJ2-2; no DNA is available, so the TRBD1 call from TCRdb remains unchecked. Looked up from germline, CDR1 is SGHRS and CDR2 is YFSETQ. The CDR3 loop spans 16 amino acids. CDR3 region: CASSLGRTVSTGELFF.

The rearrangement joins TRBV20-1 to TRBJ2-3. CDR3 length: 12 amino acids. The germline V gene has CDR1 DFQATT and CDR2 SNEGSKA (reference sequence). CDR3 loop: CSAVHSTDTQYF.

V is TRBV7-6 and J is TRBJ2-7. The CDR3 runs to 13 residues. Germline V gene lookup returns CDR1 SGHVS and CDR2 FNYEAQ. CDR3 sequence: CASSPKPETEQYF.

The chain is built from TRBV6-1 and TRBJ2-1; TCRdb's D gene call, TRBD2, goes unchecked for lack of DNA. CDR3 length: 16 residues. Germline V lookup: CDR1 MNHNS, CDR2 SASEGT. This CDR3 is CASTPRGSGAYNEQFF.

The rearrangement joins TRBV7-2 to TRBJ2-5. The germline V gene encodes CDR1 SGHTA and CDR2 FQGNSA. The CDR3 is 12 amino acids. This chain's CDR3 is CASSSWKETQYF.

The genes are TRBV20-1 and TRBJ2-1. From germline, CDR1 is DFQATT and CDR2 SNEGSKA (reference sequence). The CDR3 contains 12 residues. The CDR3 here is CSAPTNTVEQFF.